The rows below give T cell receptor beta chains drawn from one sample of a study of persistence of HIV-infected CD4 T cells. Their antigens remain unidentified. Repertoires were generated with immunoSEQ multiplex PCR, while TCRdb's copy carries only in-frame clones and drops some. The table has roughly 41,000 clones, roughly 86% seen once; the top ten hold under 1.5%. The sample was CD4+ T cells sorted from PBMCs after approximately 19-hour stimulation, taken from a patient who received antiretroviral therapy. The receptors were gathered from an adult man with HIV who was CMV-seropositive. The CDR3 runs from the conserved cysteine through the conserved F or W. Each record gives: V gene, D gene, clone size, CDR3 protein. The D gene is left open where the match is weak. Some rows mark clone size as missing; the rest say once, few, many or name a class of expanded clone.

TRBV6-5,-,-,CASSFREGPYEQYF
TRBV14,-,-,CASSQLHMNTEAFF
TRBV4-3,-,-,CASSQDQNRATQYF
TRBV5-4,-,-,CASSAGPYEQYF
TRBV12-5,TRBD1,once,CASGLGDRANTEAFF
TRBV5-6,TRBD1,-,CASSRGTVQETQYF
TRBV3-1/TRBV3-2,-,-,CASSQDRRGEPYF
TRBV3-1/TRBV3-2,TRBD2,-,CASSRFLTSGGETQYF
TRBV14,-,-,CASSQEGGTAGELFF
TRBV7-8,-,-,CASSLRGWNTEAFF
TRBV5-6,TRBD2,-,CASSFRTSGRRGQETQYF
TRBV12-3/TRBV12-4,-,few,CASTGGAGNTIYF
TRBV4-2,-,-,CASSQDGGGTYYEQYF
TRBV10-3,-,-,CAISEFSETDNGYTF
TRBV15,-,-,CATSRVRGSLYEQYF
TRBV5-4,-,few,CASSLAHSGGDNEQFF
TRBV19,-,-,CATSPHSYGYTF
TRBV5-1,TRBD1,-,CASSFTTGGYEQYF
TRBV5-5,TRBD1,-,CASSFRGESYNSPLHF
TRBV6-6,TRBD1,few,CASSPDRGREKLFF
TRBV19,TRBD1,-,CASAPAGQGTGYTF
TRBV25-1,TRBD1,-,CASSGGTAEYF
TRBV18,TRBD1,-,CASSPDRGSLYGYTF
TRBV11-2,-,-,CASSLEVGSSYEQYF
TRBV7-8,-,-,CASSLVWDRNQPQHF
TRBV7-2,TRBD2,-,CASSLELASYNEQFF
TRBV19,TRBD1,once,CASSIGQGGTEAFF
TRBV11-2,-,once,CASSLEAASFYEQYF
TRBV23-1,-,-,CASSPPPGVAGLNEKLFF
TRBV19,TRBD1,-,CASSIEIGGRHEQYF
TRBV7-9,-,-,CASSFRTESYNEQFF